A single TCR beta chain is shown here with its context. Original handling: Estimated nucleated cell counts came from reference gene primer amplification. TCRdb keeps only in-frame clones here, not all; method: immunoSEQ multiplex PCR. The V and J calls and the clone size are those of that table, but D and trimming were determined from the DNA. The sample contains 150,000 to 200,000 clones, about 80% of which appear only once. The sample comes from a study of blood T cell repertoires in COVID-19. Whole-study context: T cells, B-cell-depleted T cells, or PBMCs provided the cDNA or gDNA that served as material.

The CDR3 spans 13 residues. Trimming took 4 bases from V and 6 from J; bases not matched to a gene: 3. Germline V lookup: CDR1 SGHTA, CDR2 FQGTGA. Assignments of participants to cohorts depended upon their own reported clinical history. Those designated as exposed participants met a COVID-19 case within 2 weeks before study entry. Sequencing was done on a sample of PBMCs or T cells enriched from blood (not recorded which). The receptor was derived from a man aged 55 to 70 who had been exposed to COVID-19. J is TRBJ1-2 and V is TRBV7-3; 9 nucleotides align to TRBD1. CDR3 sequence reads: CASSSGTGNGYTF. The CDR3 DNA sequence: TGTGCCAGCAGCTCCGGGACAGGGAATGGCTACACCTTC.